The clone carrying this T cell receptor beta chain was found once. Antigen: not known. The sample belongs to a study of OX40 agonist ivuxolimab in advanced cancers. Study-wide background: Dosing consisted of intravenous ivuxolimab at 0.01 to 10 mg/kg every 2 weeks. Subjects had a mean age of around 63 years, with a range of about 23 to 85; around 80% were male. Study results and limitations: On average, CD8+ T cells had more expanded clones than CD4+. Part of the nonresponder group also had normalized T-cell clonal expansion that was low.

Sequenced by immunoSEQ multiplex PCR; TCRdb stores in-frame clones only, minus some. The repertoire consists of more than 70,000 clones, with 81% occurring once and the leading ten covering 5%. The TCR was taken from an adult with an advanced solid tumor such as melanoma, head and neck, liver or kidney cancer. The sample was CD4+ or CD8+ T cells sorted from blood, taken in a trial of the OX40 agonist ivuxolimab.

This CDR3 reads CASSQEGRLAGVSTGELFF. CDR3 in DNA: TGCGCCAGCAGCCAAGAAGGTCGGCTAGCGGGAGTGAGCACCGGGGAGCTGTTTTTT. J is TRBJ2-2 and V is TRBV4-3, with TRBD2 identical over 10 bases. J lost 4 bases, V lost 0 bases, and 11 bases had no gene match. Germline lookup yields CDR1 LGHNA and CDR2 YSLEER. The CDR3 runs to 19 residues.